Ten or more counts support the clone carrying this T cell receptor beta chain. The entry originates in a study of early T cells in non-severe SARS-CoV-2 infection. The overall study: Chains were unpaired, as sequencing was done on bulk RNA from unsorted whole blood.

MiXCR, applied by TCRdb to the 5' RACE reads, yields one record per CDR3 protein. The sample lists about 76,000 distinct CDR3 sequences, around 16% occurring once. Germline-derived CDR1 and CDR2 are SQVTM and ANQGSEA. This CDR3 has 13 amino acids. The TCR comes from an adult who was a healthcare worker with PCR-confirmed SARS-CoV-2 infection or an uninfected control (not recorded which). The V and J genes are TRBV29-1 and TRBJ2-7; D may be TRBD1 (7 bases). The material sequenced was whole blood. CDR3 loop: CIPPGGGKHEQYF. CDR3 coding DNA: TGCATCCCTCCAGGAGGGGGCAAGCACGAGCAGTACTTC.